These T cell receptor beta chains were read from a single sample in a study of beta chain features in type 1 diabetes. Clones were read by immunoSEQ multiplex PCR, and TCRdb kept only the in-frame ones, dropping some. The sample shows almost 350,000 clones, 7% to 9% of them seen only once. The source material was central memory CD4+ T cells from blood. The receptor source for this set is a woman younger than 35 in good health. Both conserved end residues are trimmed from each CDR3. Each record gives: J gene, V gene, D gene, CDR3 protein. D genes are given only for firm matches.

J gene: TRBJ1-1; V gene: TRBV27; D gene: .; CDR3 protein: ASRHPSGTEAF
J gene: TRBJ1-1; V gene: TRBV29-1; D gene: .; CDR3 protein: SVGGEGLNTEAF
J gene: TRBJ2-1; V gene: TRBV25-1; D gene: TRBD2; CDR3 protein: ASSESLTSGNYNEQF
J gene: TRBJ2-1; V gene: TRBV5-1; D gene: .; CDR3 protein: ASSLVPSAGNEQF
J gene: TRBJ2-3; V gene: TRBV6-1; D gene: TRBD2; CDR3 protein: ASSSAGGGTDTQY
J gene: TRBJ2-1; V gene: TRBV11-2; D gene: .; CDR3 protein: ASSHAGTEQF
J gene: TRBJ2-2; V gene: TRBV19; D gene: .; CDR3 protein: ASRAQGPGELF
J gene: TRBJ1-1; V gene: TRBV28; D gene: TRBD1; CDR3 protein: ASPPPGTGYRMNTEAF
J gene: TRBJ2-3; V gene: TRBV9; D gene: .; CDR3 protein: ASSVDPARDTQY
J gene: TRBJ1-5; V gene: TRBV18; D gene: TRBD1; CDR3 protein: ASSPGQGNQPQH
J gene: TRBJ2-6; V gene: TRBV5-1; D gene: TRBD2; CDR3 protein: ASSFQGGSGANVLT
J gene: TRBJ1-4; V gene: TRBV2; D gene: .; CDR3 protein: ASSTNGNEKLF
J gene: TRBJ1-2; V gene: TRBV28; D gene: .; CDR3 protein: ASSLGARYT
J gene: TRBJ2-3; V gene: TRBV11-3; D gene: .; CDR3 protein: ASSLTGPTDTQY
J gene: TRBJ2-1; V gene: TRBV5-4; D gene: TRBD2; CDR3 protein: ASSQGSGRVNNEQF
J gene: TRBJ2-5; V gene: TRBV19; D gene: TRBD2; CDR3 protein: ASRTSGSMETQY
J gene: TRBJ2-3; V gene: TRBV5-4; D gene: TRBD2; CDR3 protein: ASSRTSVSTDTQY
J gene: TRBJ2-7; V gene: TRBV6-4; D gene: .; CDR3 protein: ASSDSGGRPEGRQY
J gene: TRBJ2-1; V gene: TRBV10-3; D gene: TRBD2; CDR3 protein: AISELAETYNEQF
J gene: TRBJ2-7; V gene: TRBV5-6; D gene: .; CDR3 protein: ASSLRRQPAYEQY
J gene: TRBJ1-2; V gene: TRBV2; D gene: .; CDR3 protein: ASKAEYGYT
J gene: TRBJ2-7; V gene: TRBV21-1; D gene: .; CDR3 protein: ASSKVCFGTPFSYEQY
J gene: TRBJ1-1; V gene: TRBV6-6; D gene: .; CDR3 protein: ASSYSRELEAF
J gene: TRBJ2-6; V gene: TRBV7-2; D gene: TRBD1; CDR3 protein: ARTQGTGANVLT
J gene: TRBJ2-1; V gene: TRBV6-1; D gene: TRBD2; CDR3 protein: ASGVTSGLLNEQF
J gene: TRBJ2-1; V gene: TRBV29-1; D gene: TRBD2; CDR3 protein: SARSNSGTGEQF
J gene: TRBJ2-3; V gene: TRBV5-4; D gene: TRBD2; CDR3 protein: ASSLASSSGSTDTQY